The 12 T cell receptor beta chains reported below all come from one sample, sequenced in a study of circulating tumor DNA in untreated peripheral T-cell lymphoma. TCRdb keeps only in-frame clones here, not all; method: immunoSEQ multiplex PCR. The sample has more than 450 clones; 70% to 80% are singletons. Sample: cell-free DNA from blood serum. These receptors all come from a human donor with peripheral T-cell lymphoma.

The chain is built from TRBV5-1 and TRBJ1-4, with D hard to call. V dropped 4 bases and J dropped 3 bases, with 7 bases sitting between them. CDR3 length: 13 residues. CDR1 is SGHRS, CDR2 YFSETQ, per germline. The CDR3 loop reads CASSLTPNEKLFF. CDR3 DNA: TGCGCCAGCAGCCTGACCCCTAATGAAAAACTGTTTTTT.

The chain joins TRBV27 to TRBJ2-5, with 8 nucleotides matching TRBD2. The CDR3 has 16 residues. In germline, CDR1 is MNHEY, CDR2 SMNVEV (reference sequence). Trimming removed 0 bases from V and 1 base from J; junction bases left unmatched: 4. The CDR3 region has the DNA TGTGCCAGCAGTTTATCTCTAACTAGCGGCCAAGAGACCCAGTACTTC. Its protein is CASSLSLTSGQETQYF.

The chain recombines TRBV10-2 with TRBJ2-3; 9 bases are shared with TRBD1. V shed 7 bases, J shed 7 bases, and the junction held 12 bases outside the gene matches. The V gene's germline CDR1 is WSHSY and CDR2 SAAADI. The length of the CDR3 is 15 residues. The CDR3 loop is CASTPGQGDLNTQYF. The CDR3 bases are TGCGCCAGCACCCCGGGACAGGGAGATTTGAATACGCAGTATTTT.

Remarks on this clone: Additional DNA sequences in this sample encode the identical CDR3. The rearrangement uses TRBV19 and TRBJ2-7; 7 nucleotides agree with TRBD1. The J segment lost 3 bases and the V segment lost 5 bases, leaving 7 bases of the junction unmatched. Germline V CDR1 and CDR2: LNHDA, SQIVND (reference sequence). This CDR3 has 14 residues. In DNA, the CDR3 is TGTGCCAGTAGTTTAACAGGGGATCTCTACGAGCAGTACTTC. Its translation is CASSLTGDLYEQYF.

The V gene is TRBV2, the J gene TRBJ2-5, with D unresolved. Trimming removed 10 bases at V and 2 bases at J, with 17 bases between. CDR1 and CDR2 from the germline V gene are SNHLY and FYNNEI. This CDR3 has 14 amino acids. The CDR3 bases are TGTGCCACGTCGGCGGCCACGACACAAGAGACCCAGTACTTC. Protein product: CATSAATTQETQYF. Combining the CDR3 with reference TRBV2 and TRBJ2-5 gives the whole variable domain EPEVTQTPSHQVTQMGQEVILRCVPISNHLYFYWYRQILGQKVEFLVSFYNNEISEKSEIFDDQFSVERPDGSNFTLKIRSTKLEDSAMYFCATSAATTQETQYFGPGTRLLVL.

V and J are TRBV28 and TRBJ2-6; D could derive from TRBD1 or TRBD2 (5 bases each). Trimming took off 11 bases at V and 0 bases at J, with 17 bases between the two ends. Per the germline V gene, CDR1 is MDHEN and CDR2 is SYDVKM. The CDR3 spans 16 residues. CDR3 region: CALSSGTPSGANVLTF. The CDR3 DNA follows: TGTGCCCTTTCCTCCGGGACCCCCTCTGGGGCCAACGTCCTGACTTTC. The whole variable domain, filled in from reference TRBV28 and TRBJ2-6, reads DVKVTQSSRYLVKRTGEKVFLECVQDMDHENMFWYRQDPGLGLRLIYFSYDVKMKEKGDIPEGYSVSREKKERFSLILESASTNQTSMYLCALSSGTPSGANVLTFGAGSRLTVL.

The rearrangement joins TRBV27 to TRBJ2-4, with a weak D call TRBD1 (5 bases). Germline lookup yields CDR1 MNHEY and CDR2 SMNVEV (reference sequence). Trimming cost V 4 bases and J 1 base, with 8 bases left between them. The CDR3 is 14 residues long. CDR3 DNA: TGTGCCAGCAGTTCAGGGATGGCCAAAAACATTCAGTACTTC. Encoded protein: CASSSGMAKNIQYF.

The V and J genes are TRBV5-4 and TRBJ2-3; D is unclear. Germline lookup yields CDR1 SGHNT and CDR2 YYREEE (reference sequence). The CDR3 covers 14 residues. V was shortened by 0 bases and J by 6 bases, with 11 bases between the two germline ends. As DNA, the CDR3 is TGTGCCAGCAGCTTGGTCCCGACTGCGGATACGCAGTATTTT. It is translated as CASSLVPTADTQYF.

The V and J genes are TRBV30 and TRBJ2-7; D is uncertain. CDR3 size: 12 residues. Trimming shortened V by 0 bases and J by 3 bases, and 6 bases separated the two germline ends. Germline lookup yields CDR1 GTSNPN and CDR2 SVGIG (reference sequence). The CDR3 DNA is TGTGCCTGGAGTGTACTAAACTACGAGCAGTACTTC. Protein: CAWSVLNYEQYF.

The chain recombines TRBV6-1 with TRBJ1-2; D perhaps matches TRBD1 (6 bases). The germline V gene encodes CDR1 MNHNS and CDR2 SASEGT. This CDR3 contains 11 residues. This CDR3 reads CGYGGYYGYTF. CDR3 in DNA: TGTGGGTATGGGGGCTACTATGGCTACACCTTC.

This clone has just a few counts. The CDR3 sequence: CASSEPGLAGGPGVTQYF. CDR3 coding DNA: TGTGCCAGCAGTGAGCCGGGACTAGCGGGAGGGCCCGGCGTTACGCAGTATTTT. The chain combines TRBV6-1 with TRBJ2-3, with TRBD2 matching over 16 bases. The CDR3 runs 18 residues. J lost 8 bases, V lost 3 bases, and 11 bases had no gene match. Germline values: CDR1 MNHNS, CDR2 SASEGT.

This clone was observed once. The DNA of the CDR3 is TGTGCCAGTAGAAGGCCTAGAAAAACAGGGTACGCCGGGGAGCTGTTTTTT. It codes for CASRRPRKTGYAGELFF. The V call is TRBV19, the J call TRBJ2-2; D possibly corresponds to TRBD1 (6 bases). Germline values: CDR1 LNHDA, CDR2 SQIVND (reference sequence). V was trimmed by 6 bases and J by 6 bases, leaving 23 bases between them. This CDR3 contains 17 residues.